These 22 T cell receptor beta chains were sequenced from one sample in a study of blood T cells in healthy people across ages. Primed by a sample-barcoded 5' primer and a J-beta primer mix, a second PCR proceeded for 7 to 11 cycles. One entry per CDR3 protein results from TCRdb running MiXCR on the 5' RACE reads. In the table there are about 640,000 distinct CDR3 sequences, approximately 59% of which are singletons. Sequenced: blood. Source of these receptors: a man in his fifties or sixties in good health.

This sequence joins TRBV6-2 or TRBV6-3 and TRBJ2-2; 7 nucleotides line up with TRBD1. With 2 bases clipped from V and 4 bases from J, the junction kept 7 bases outside the gene matches. From germline, CDR1 is MNHEY and CDR2 SVGEGT. There are 16 residues in the CDR3. This chain's CDR3 is CASSYRDSFLTGELFF. The CDR3 nucleotides read TGTGCCAGCAGTTACCGGGACAGTTTCCTCACCGGGGAGCTGTTTTTT.

V gene TRBV5-1 combines with J gene TRBJ2-5; possible D gene TRBD1, 6 bases. Germline lookup yields CDR1 SGHRS and CDR2 YFSETQ. The CDR3 contains 14 residues. The V end was cut by 0 bases, the J end by 7 bases, with 13 bases between. The CDR3 is CASSLGDTEGTQYF. DNA of the CDR3: TGCGCCAGCAGCTTGGGGGACACTGAGGGGACCCAGTACTTC.

The gene calls are TRBV11-2 and TRBJ2-5, with 8 bases identical to TRBD2. The CDR3 has 13 amino acids. Germline CDR1 reads SGHAT; CDR2 reads FQNNGV. V was clipped by 4 bases and J by 11 bases; unmatched bases: 9. The CDR3 protein is CASSWTSRNEQYF. CDR3 nucleotides: TGTGCCAGCAGCTGGACTAGCCGCAATGAGCAGTACTTC.

V is TRBV4-3 and J is TRBJ2-3; D may correspond to TRBD1 or TRBD2 (5 bases each). Germline lookup yields CDR1 LGHNA and CDR2 YSLEER. Trimming pared 1 base from V and 3 bases from J, leaving 17 bases between. This CDR3 is built from 17 residues. This CDR3 is CASSQAGTGKVTDTQYF. CDR3 in DNA: TGCGCCAGCAGCCAAGCGGGGACGGGGAAGGTGACAGATACGCAGTATTTT.

The rearrangement joins TRBV19 to TRBJ2-1, with D possibly matching TRBD2 (5 bases). Germline CDR1 is LNHDA and CDR2 is SQIVND (reference sequence). Trimming took 4 bases from V and 5 from J, leaving 12 bases between them. The CDR3 is made up of 14 amino acids. The CDR3 sequence: CASSTGRSNNEQFF. The CDR3 coding sequence is TGTGCCAGTAGTACGGGGAGATCCAACAATGAGCAGTTCTTC. Looking up the rest from reference TRBV19 and TRBJ2-1 gives the full variable domain: DGGITQSPKYLFRKEGQNVTLSCEQNLNHDAMYWYRQDPGQGLRLIYYSQIVNDFQKGDIAEGYSVSREKKESFPLTVTSAQKNPTAFYLCASSTGRSNNEQFFGPGTRLTVL.

The chain joins TRBV2 to TRBJ2-5; no definite D call. V lost 0 bases and J 4 bases, leaving 9 bases between the germline ends. This CDR3 has 14 amino acids. Germline V lookup: CDR1 SNHLY, CDR2 FYNNEI. CDR3 bases: TGTGCCAGCAGTGAAGCCCTAAGTAGAGAGACCCAGTACTTC. It codes for CASSEALSRETQYF.

This chain connects TRBV3-1 to TRBJ1-4; tentative D call: TRBD1 (5 bases). V was cut by 1 base and J by 7 bases, with 13 bases left in between. This CDR3 contains 15 residues. Germline lookup yields CDR1 LGHDT and CDR2 YNNKEL (reference sequence). The DNA for the CDR3 is TGTGCCAGCAGCCAAGGGACGGGGCCGGCTGAAAAACTGTTTTTT. It yields the protein CASSQGTGPAEKLFF.

The rearrangement links TRBV6-1 to TRBJ2-1; 12 positions match TRBD2. Germline CDR1 reads MNHNS; CDR2 reads SASEGT. The CDR3 has 15 amino acids. The junction had 6 bases not matched to a gene; V was cut back by 5 bases and J by 7 bases. The CDR3 nucleotides are TGTGCCAGCAGTACCGGGACTAGCGGGTCTAATGAGCAGTTCTTC. Translating gives CASSTGTSGSNEQFF.

This clonotype occurred a few times. The V gene is TRBV3-1, the J gene TRBJ2-7; 8 nucleotides agree with TRBD2. Germline V CDR1 and CDR2: LGHDT, YNNKEL (reference sequence). This CDR3 has 15 residues. Trimming at V came to 6 bases and at J to 4 bases, leaving 11 bases not matched to a gene. CDR3 region: CASSPHQSGGYEQYF. The CDR3 DNA reads TGTGCCAGCAGTCCCCACCAGAGCGGGGGTTACGAGCAGTACTTC.

This clonotype was found once. The V and J genes are TRBV20-1 and TRBJ1-1, with D perhaps TRBD1 (5 bases). There are 16 residues in the CDR3. Between the trimmed V and J ends, which lost 6 bases and 0 bases, there was a span of 20 bases. The germline gives CDR1 DFQATT, CDR2 SNEGSKA (reference sequence). Here the CDR3 DNA reads TGCAGTGCCAGTATCCCGGGACGACGGGTGAACACTGAAGCTTTCTTT. Protein sequence: CSASIPGRRVNTEAFF.

The V gene is TRBV2, the J gene TRBJ2-7; TRBD1 matches at 9 bases. Germline assignment: CDR1 SNHLY and CDR2 FYNNEI. The CDR3 spans 14 residues. J lost 5 bases, V lost 2 bases, and 4 bases had no gene match. CDR3 sequence (DNA): TGTGCCAGCAGTGAAAGGACAGGGGCGGACGAGCAGTACTTC. It codes for CASSERTGADEQYF.

The V and J genes are TRBV7-2 and TRBJ2-3; 12 bases are shared with TRBD2. CDR1 and CDR2 (germline): SGHTA, FQGNSA. The CDR3 runs 16 residues. After removal of 5 bases from V and 1 base from J, the junction contained 4 bases not matched to a gene. The CDR3 spells CASSNRLAGGTDTQYF. DNA for the CDR3: TGTGCCAGCAGCAATCGACTAGCGGGGGGCACAGATACGCAGTATTTT.

The V call is TRBV21-1, the J call TRBJ2-7; the D call in the table, TRBD1, was not verified against the DNA. TRBV21-1 is tagged as a pseudogene. This CDR3 is 18 amino acids long. In DNA, the CDR3 is TGTGCCAGCAGCAAACAGTCCCGCGCGGGGGGAGTTCGGAACGAGCAGTACTTC. Its translation is CASSKQSRAGGVRNEQYF.

The chain employs TRBV9 and TRBJ2-4; D gene ambiguous. The CDR3 runs to 12 residues. Germline lookup yields CDR1 SGDLS and CDR2 YYNGEE. V lost 3 bases and J lost 11, with 12 bases in between. The CDR3 here is CASSESSGLQYF. CDR3 nucleotides: TGTGCCAGCAGCGAAAGCTCTGGGCTTCAGTACTTC.

This clonotype has a handful of counts. One base away lies a much larger clone, so this may be a sequencing read error. The V gene is TRBV7-2, the J gene TRBJ2-1; 13 bases fit TRBD2. J was trimmed by 3 bases and V by 6 bases; bases with no gene match: 2. There are 15 residues in the CDR3. The germline CDR1 and CDR2 sequences are SGHTA and FQGNSA. As DNA, the CDR3 is TGTGCCAGCAGACTAGCGGGGGGGATCTACAATGAGCAGTTCTTC. It yields the protein CASRLAGGIYNEQFF.

The chain links TRBV10-3 to TRBJ2-5; TRBD2 is a possible D gene (5 bases). The ends were cut back, 10 bases at V and 5 bases at J, with 17 bases in the middle. Germline loops: CDR1 ENHRY, CDR2 SYGVKD. The CDR3 is 13 residues long. The CDR3 DNA follows: TGTGCCAACGCCCCTGCGGGTGGGGAGACCCAGTACTTC. This gives the protein CANAPAGGETQYF.

The chain uses TRBV6-6 and TRBJ1-4; D possibly corresponds to TRBD1 (5 bases). Germline V gene sequence: CDR1 MNHNY, CDR2 SVGAGI (reference sequence). Trimming stripped 6 bases from V and 8 bases from J, with 16 bases between. This CDR3 has 14 residues. Here the CDR3 DNA reads TGTGCCAGCAGACTTCAGGGAATAGGCGAAAAACTGTTTTTT. Amino acid sequence: CASRLQGIGEKLFF.

This chain joins TRBV7-9 and TRBJ1-1; unclear D gene. This CDR3 region has 15 residues. Germline V gives CDR1 SEHNR, CDR2 FQNEAQ (reference sequence). Trimming cost V 0 bases and J 5 bases, with 13 bases left between them. The CDR3 spells CASSLAPRVWTEAFF. CDR3 sequence (DNA): TGTGCCAGCAGCTTAGCGCCTAGGGTTTGGACTGAAGCTTTCTTT. Together with reference TRBV7-9 and TRBJ1-1, the CDR3 gives the full variable domain: DTGVSQNPRHKITKRGQNVTFRCDPISEHNRLYWYRQTLGQGPEFLTYFQNEAQLEKSRLLSDRFSAERPKGSFSTLEIQRTEQGDSAMYLCASSLAPRVWTEAFFGQGTRLTVV.

The chain joins TRBV28 to TRBJ1-2, with TRBD1 identical over 7 bases. From germline, CDR1 is MDHEN and CDR2 SYDVKM. With 4 bases clipped from V and 2 bases from J, the junction kept 7 bases outside the gene matches. This CDR3 spans 15 amino acids. CDR3 in DNA: TGTGCCAGCAGTTCAACCGGGACAGCGAACTATGGCTACACCTTC. It is translated as CASSSTGTANYGYTF.

The rearrangement links TRBV6-5 to TRBJ2-3; no firm D call. This CDR3 has 13 residues. With 2 bases removed from V and 1 base from J, the gap between germline ends came to 4 bases. The germline gives CDR1 MNHEY, CDR2 SVGAGI. Written as DNA, the CDR3 is TGTGCCAGCAGTTACGGGGGCACAGATACGCAGTATTTT. Translation gives CASSYGGTDTQYF.

This clonotype was seen a few times. The chain joins TRBV5-6 to TRBJ2-7, with TRBD1 matching 11 bases. The J call may be incorrect, as the DNA end agrees better with TRBJ2-5. The CDR3 sequence is 14 residues long. CDR1 SGHDT and CDR2 YYEEEE come from the germline V gene. The CDR3 spells CASSWGTGGETQYF. In DNA, the CDR3 is TGTGCCAGCAGCTGGGGGACAGGGGGTGAGACCCAGTACTTC.

This clonotype was counted a few times. V usage is TRBV7-9 and J usage is TRBJ1-6, with 8 bases matching TRBD1. This CDR3 spans 15 amino acids. Trimming cost V 2 bases and J 9 bases; bases outside gene matches: 6. The germline V gene has CDR1 SEHNR and CDR2 FQNEAQ (reference sequence). CDR3 sequence (DNA): TGTGCCAGCAGCTTATCAGGGGGCTCCTTTTCACCCCTCCACTTT. Its protein product is CASSLSGGSFSPLHF.